The 27 T cell receptor beta chains reported below all come from one sample, sequenced in a study of blood T cells in healthy people across ages. The second PCR ran about 6 to 11 cycles with a sample-barcoded 5' primer and J-beta primers. TCRdb ran MiXCR on the 5' RACE reads and lists one entry per CDR3 protein. This sample has approximately 780,000 distinct CDR3 sequences, with approximately 24% found just once. The same data also went into a second study, on T cells of mothers and their children.

The sample taken for sequencing was blood. These receptors were taken from a boy aged 10-17 years in good health.

The chain joins TRBV20-1 to TRBJ1-4; 8 bases fit TRBD1. J gave up 7 bases and V 0 bases, and 4 bases lay outside the gene matches. CDR1 DFQATT and CDR2 SNEGSKA come from the germline V gene (reference sequence). The CDR3 is 14 amino acids. The CDR3 coding sequence is TGCAGTGCTAGAGATAGGACAGGGATTGAAAAACTGTTTTTT. It encodes CSARDRTGIEKLFF.

This clonotype turned up a few times. CDR3 protein: CASSLAGGAIQETQYF. The DNA for the CDR3 is TGTGCCAGCAGCTTAGCGGGGGGCGCCATCCAAGAGACCCAGTACTTC. The J gene is TRBJ2-5, the V gene TRBV5-4; TRBD2 matches at 9 bases. CDR1 and CDR2 (germline): SGHNT, YYREEE (reference sequence). The V segment lost 2 bases and the J segment 1 base; nucleotides outside the gene matches: 6. The CDR3 sequence is 16 residues long.

The V and J genes are TRBV28 and TRBJ1-1; TRBD1 is a possible D gene (5 bases). The CDR3 spans 14 residues. Germline-derived CDR1 and CDR2 are MDHEN and SYDVKM. Trimming took 3 bases from V and 4 from J, leaving 12 bases between them. The DNA for the CDR3 is TGTGCCAGCAGTTTGCGGGGGTGGGTCACTGAAGCTTTCTTT. Residues: CASSLRGWVTEAFF.

The J gene is TRBJ2-5, the V gene TRBV7-2; 7 bases agree with TRBD1. The germline CDR1 and CDR2 sequences are SGHTA and FQGNSA. V lost 1 base to trimming and J lost 6 bases; unmatched junction nucleotides: 20. The CDR3 runs to 19 residues. CDR3 loop: CASSLEGWGRQGGLKTQYF. The CDR3 DNA sequence: TGTGCCAGCAGCTTAGAAGGTTGGGGCCGACAGGGCGGCCTGAAGACCCAGTACTTC.

This clonotype was observed at least ten times. This sequence joins TRBV29-1 and TRBJ2-5; D not resolved. This CDR3 has 13 residues. V was shortened by 2 bases and J by 2 bases, with 9 bases between the two germline ends. Germline CDR1 is SQVTM and CDR2 is ANQGSEA. The CDR3: CSVEIQEQETQYF. Here the CDR3 DNA reads TGCAGCGTTGAAATCCAGGAGCAAGAGACCCAGTACTTC.

The V call is TRBV6-2 or TRBV6-3, the J call TRBJ2-1; D remains ambiguous. The CDR3 runs 14 residues. Germline V gives CDR1 MNHEY, CDR2 SVGEGT. V lost 2 bases and J 2 bases, leaving 7 bases between the germline ends. CDR3 nucleotides: TGTGCCAGCAGTTACGAAGGCACCTACAATGAGCAGTTCTTC. It encodes CASSYEGTYNEQFF.

This clonotype showed up just a few times. The V call is TRBV11-2, the J call TRBJ1-6; D might be TRBD1 (5 bases). Germline V gene data show CDR1 as SGHAT and CDR2 as FQNNGV. The CDR3 totals 15 residues. V lost 6 bases to trimming and J lost 7 bases, with 16 bases between them. This chain's CDR3 is CASSYETVTNSPLHF. The CDR3 DNA follows: TGTGCCAGCAGTTACGAGACAGTGACCAATTCACCCCTCCACTTT.

The chain has TRBV6-1 and TRBJ1-6, with D perhaps TRBD1 (5 bases). CDR3 length: 20 residues. CDR1 and CDR2 (germline): MNHNS, SASEGT. V lost 1 base to trimming and J lost 0 bases, with 19 bases between them. In DNA, the CDR3 is TGTGCCAGCAGTGAAGGTTTGGGGCGCCGTCTTAGCTCCTATAATTCACCCCTCCACTTT. Protein product: CASSEGLGRRLSSYNSPLHF.

This clonotype was detected a few times. The J gene is TRBJ2-1, the V gene TRBV6-1; D tentatively fits TRBD1 or TRBD2 (5 bases each). This CDR3 is built from 15 residues. Trimming shortened V by 10 bases and J by 10 bases, and 26 bases separated the two germline ends. CDR1 and CDR2 from the germline V gene are MNHNS and SASEGT. CDR3 in amino acids: CATYGTVSPTREQFF. In nucleotides, the CDR3 is TGTGCCACTTATGGGACGGTCTCTCCTACGCGGGAGCAGTTCTTC.

The genes are TRBV5-6 and TRBJ1-2; 8 nucleotides match TRBD1. V was pared by 4 bases and J by 7 bases, with 9 bases of the junction left unmatched. Germline V lookup: CDR1 SGHDT, CDR2 YYEEEE. The CDR3 spans 14 residues. DNA of the CDR3: TGTGCCAGCAGCCCCGGACAGGGTTCCGGTGGCTACACCTTC. Protein: CASSPGQGSGGYTF.

This clonotype was counted only a few times. CDR3 protein: CASSLPGATYNEQFF. CDR3 DNA sequence: TGTGCCAGCAGTTTGCCAGGGGCGACCTACAATGAGCAGTTCTTC. The chain couples TRBV27 to TRBJ2-1, with TRBD1 as a possible D gene (6 bases). The germline gives CDR1 MNHEY, CDR2 SMNVEV (reference sequence). Trimming pared 3 bases from V and 2 bases from J, leaving 11 bases between. The CDR3 covers 15 residues.

In DNA, the CDR3 is TGTGCCAGCAGTGAAAGACGGGGGGGCCTGGTGGAGACCCAGTACTTC. It specifies CASSERRGGLVETQYF. The J gene is TRBJ2-5, the V gene TRBV2; 8 bases match TRBD2. The J segment lost 5 bases and the V segment lost 2 bases, leaving 10 bases of the junction unmatched. Germline-derived CDR1 and CDR2 are SNHLY and FYNNEI. This CDR3 spans 16 amino acids.

This clonotype was detected a few times. The rearrangement uses TRBV12-3 or TRBV12-4 and TRBJ2-1; 10 nucleotides align to TRBD2. After removal of 2 bases from V and 9 bases from J, the junction contained 7 bases not matched to a gene. This CDR3 has 15 residues. CDR3 sequence reads: CASSLSASGSSEQFF. The CDR3 DNA sequence: TGTGCCAGCAGTTTATCGGCTAGCGGGAGTTCTGAGCAGTTCTTC.

Written as DNA, the CDR3 is TGTGCCAGCAGCGGTGGACAGGGACTTTCCTACGAGCAGTACTTC. This translates into CASSGGQGLSYEQYF. This chain connects TRBV11-1 to TRBJ2-7; 8 bases fit TRBD1. Trimming at V came to 5 bases and at J to 1 base, leaving 7 bases not matched to a gene. The CDR3 extends over 15 amino acids. In germline, CDR1 is SGHAT, CDR2 FQDESV (reference sequence).

This clonotype appeared many times. The junction departs from germline at one end; a sequencing error may be responsible. V and J are TRBV5-1 and TRBJ1-5; no definite D call. CDR1 is SGHRS, CDR2 YFSETQ, per germline. This CDR3 comprises 13 residues. This CDR3 is CASSPGSNQPQHF. The CDR3 coding sequence is TGTGCCAGCAGCCCAGGCAGCAATCAGCCCCAGCATTTT.

The sample holds a few counts of this clonotype. V usage is TRBV5-1 and J usage is TRBJ1-2; unclear D gene. The CDR3 sequence is 14 residues long. V gave up 4 bases and J gave up 3 bases, with 13 bases separating them. Germline-derived CDR1 and CDR2 are SGHRS and YFSETQ. The CDR3 nucleotides read TGCGCCAGCAGCCCCCGGGCTGGTGACTATGGCTACACCTTC. It encodes CASSPRAGDYGYTF.

The chain carries TRBV29-1 and TRBJ2-3; 8 nucleotides align to TRBD1. V lost 7 bases to trimming and J lost 4 bases; unmatched junction nucleotides: 10. CDR1 SQVTM and CDR2 ANQGSEA come from the germline V gene. CDR3 size: 14 residues. The CDR3 coding sequence is TGCAGCGCATACGGACAGGGTGGCGCAGATACGCAGTATTTT. Translation: CSAYGQGGADTQYF.

The chain combines TRBV6-6 with TRBJ1-2; no reliable D call. The germline V gene has CDR1 MNHNY and CDR2 SVGAGI (reference sequence). Trimming took 0 bases from V and 2 from J, leaving 10 bases between them. The CDR3 covers 15 residues. CDR3 loop: CASSYSVSQNYGYTF. CDR3 DNA sequence: TGTGCCAGCAGTTACTCGGTTTCCCAGAACTATGGCTACACCTTC.

The table lists this clonotype with a few counts. J is TRBJ2-3 and V is TRBV5-1, with 8 bases fitting TRBD1. The CDR3 contains 13 residues. After removal of 4 bases from V and 8 bases from J, the junction contained 6 bases not matched to a gene. Germline loops: CDR1 SGHRS, CDR2 YFSETQ. CDR3 sequence (DNA): TGCGCCAGCAGCCCGGGGACAGGTCTTACGCAGTATTTT. Translating it yields CASSPGTGLTQYF.

This clonotype was recorded a few times. The gene calls are TRBV29-1 and TRBJ2-1, with 8 bases lining up with TRBD2. Germline V CDR1 and CDR2: SQVTM, ANQGSEA. The J segment lost 9 bases and the V segment lost 6 bases, leaving 10 bases of the junction unmatched. The CDR3 length is 13 residues. The CDR3 spells CSVKRGMSGEQFF. CDR3 in DNA: TGCAGCGTGAAGCGGGGGATGTCTGGTGAGCAGTTCTTC.

The chain carries TRBV7-9 and TRBJ2-5; D remains ambiguous. The end of the DNA aligns better with TRBJ2-7, so the J call may be wrong. Germline CDR1 and CDR2: SEHNR and FQNEAQ (reference sequence). The CDR3 has 14 amino acids. The CDR3 protein is CASSSDVSSYEQYF. The CDR3 DNA follows: TGTGCCAGCAGCTCGGACGTCAGCTCCTACGAGCAGTACTTC.

This clonotype was seen once. V and J are TRBV6-5 and TRBJ1-2; unclear D gene. Germline values: CDR1 MNHEY, CDR2 SVGAGI. Trimming took off 4 bases at V and 5 bases at J, with 14 bases between the two ends. The CDR3 has 14 residues. CDR3 nucleotides: TGTGCCAGCAGTTGTTCCGGGTTGGGGTATGGCTACACCTTC. Residues: CASSCSGLGYGYTF.

This CDR3 is CAISEEGRGYTF. CDR3 in DNA: TGTGCCATCAGTGAGGAAGGTCGTGGCTACACCTTC. The chain couples TRBV10-3 to TRBJ1-2; D is unresolved. Looked up from germline, CDR1 is ENHRY and CDR2 is SYGVKD. This CDR3 is built from 12 residues. Trimming shortened V by 2 bases and J by 7 bases, and 8 bases separated the two germline ends.

J is TRBJ2-6 and V is TRBV3-1; possible D gene TRBD2, 5 bases. CDR1 is LGHDT, CDR2 YNNKEL, per germline (reference sequence). V was shortened by 1 base and J by 2 bases, with 21 bases between the two germline ends. This CDR3 has 20 amino acids. CDR3 in amino acids: CASSQASGNLASPGANVLTF. The CDR3 DNA reads TGTGCCAGCAGCCAAGCGTCCGGGAATTTAGCCTCGCCTGGGGCCAACGTCCTGACTTTC. The whole variable domain, remainder taken from reference TRBV3-1 and TRBJ2-6, is DTAVSQTPKYLVTQMGNDKSIKCEQNLGHDTMYWYKQDSKKFLKIMFSYNNKELIINETVPNRFSPKSPDKAHLNLHINSLELGDSAVYFCASSQASGNLASPGANVLTFGAGSRLTVL.

The genes are TRBV2 and TRBJ2-5; D not certain. Germline V gene data show CDR1 as SNHLY and CDR2 as FYNNEI. The CDR3 totals 10 residues. V was cut by 8 bases and J by 5 bases, with 6 bases left in between. CDR3 sequence: CASRWETQYF. The DNA of the CDR3 is TGTGCCAGCCGTTGGGAGACCCAGTACTTC.

V and J are TRBV5-1 and TRBJ2-3; the match to TRBD2 covers 10 bases. V lost 0 bases and J lost 2; bases outside the gene matches: 3. Germline CDR1 reads SGHRS; CDR2 reads YFSETQ. The CDR3 extends over 16 amino acids. The CDR3 DNA is TGCGCCAGCAGCTTGGGGACTAGCGGTAACACAGATACGCAGTATTTT. This encodes CASSLGTSGNTDTQYF.

The chain combines TRBV9 with TRBJ2-1; D is possibly TRBD2 (7 bases). Germline CDR1 is SGDLS and CDR2 is YYNGEE. This CDR3 contains 15 residues. V was shortened by 6 bases and J by 10 bases, with 23 bases between the two germline ends. The CDR3 is CASTSEVLGGREQFF. The DNA of the CDR3 is TGTGCCAGCACCTCTGAGGTCCTCGGGGGGCGGGAGCAGTTCTTC.